One and the same sample provided the 16 T cell receptor beta chains below, sequenced in a study of T-cell reconstitution after alpha-beta-depleted transplantation in children. Researchers prepared the TCRbeta library using unique molecular identifiers, the study reports. TCRdb recomputed calls from the PCR reads with MiXCR, one row per CDR3 protein. The sample contains a few hundred thousand distinct CDR3 sequences, roughly an eighth of which appear only once. Material: PBMCs from the stem cell graft donor, obtained from the stem cell graft. All receptors come from a human donor who donated a stem cell graft to a child with combined immunodeficiency.

The rearrangement links TRBV20-1 to TRBJ1-1; 7 bases map to TRBD1. The CDR3 runs to 13 residues. Germline values: CDR1 DFQATT, CDR2 SNEGSKA (reference sequence). The V segment lost 5 bases and the J segment 5 bases; nucleotides outside the gene matches: 8. As DNA, the CDR3 is TGCAGTGCTGGAGGACAGGCCGAGACTGAAGCTTTCTTT. Its protein is CSAGGQAETEAFF.

This clonotype has ten or more counts. The rearrangement links TRBV6-5 to TRBJ2-1, with D possibly being TRBD1 (5 bases). Trimming pared 0 bases from V and 6 bases from J, leaving 12 bases between. The V gene's germline CDR1 is MNHEY and CDR2 SVGAGI. This CDR3 contains 15 residues. In DNA, the CDR3 is TGTGCCAGCAGTTACTCGAGTAGGGGTCGCAATGAGCAGTTCTTC. This codes for CASSYSSRGRNEQFF.

This clonotype came up a few times. CDR3 nucleotide sequence: TGTGCCAGCAGTCAGACAGGGAATGCCTACTACGAGCAGTACTTC. It translates to CASSQTGNAYYEQYF. The chain joins TRBV2 to TRBJ2-7; 7 bases align to TRBD1. Germline V CDR1 and CDR2: SNHLY, FYNNEI. The CDR3 totals 15 residues. Trimming at V came to 5 bases and at J to 3 bases, leaving 10 bases not matched to a gene.

This clonotype was counted at least ten times. CDR3 sequence (DNA): TGTGCCAGCAGCTTAGGGAGCTGGGTAGAGCAGTTCTTC. It specifies CASSLGSWVEQFF. This chain links TRBV7-2 with TRBJ2-1; no firm D call. Germline loops: CDR1 SGHTA, CDR2 FQGNSA. The CDR3 runs 13 residues. Trimming took 1 base from V and 10 from J, leaving 11 bases between them.

This clonotype was counted at least ten times. This chain joins TRBV5-1 and TRBJ1-1; D perhaps matches TRBD1 (5 bases). Deletions cut 6 bases from V and 0 bases from J, with 12 bases between. This CDR3 is built from 14 residues. CDR1 and CDR2 from the germline V gene are SGHRS and YFSETQ. The CDR3 spells CASTMTAMNTEAFF. CDR3 in DNA: TGCGCCAGCACCATGACAGCGATGAACACTGAAGCTTTCTTT.

The chain employs TRBV27 and TRBJ2-1; 7 bases map to TRBD1. The CDR3 is 15 amino acids. Losses at the gene ends were 6 bases for V and 9 bases for J; bases not matched to a gene: 14. Germline lookup yields CDR1 MNHEY and CDR2 SMNVEV (reference sequence). CDR3 nucleotides: TGTGCCAGCAGCGTGACAGGGCCTACTCCGCTTGAGCAGTTCTTC. It codes for CASSVTGPTPLEQFF.

CDR3 amino acids: CASSLIGQVRNTEAFF. As DNA, the CDR3 is TGTGCCAGCAGCCTGATTGGACAGGTTAGGAACACTGAAGCTTTCTTT. The chain recombines TRBV7-9 with TRBJ1-1, with 7 bases identical to TRBD1. Germline CDR1 reads SEHNR; CDR2 reads FQNEAQ (reference sequence). J gave up 1 base and V 5 bases, and 10 bases lay outside the gene matches. There are 16 residues in the CDR3.

V and J are TRBV7-8 and TRBJ2-2; D remains unclear. With 7 bases removed from V and 2 bases from J, the gap between germline ends came to 14 bases. From germline, CDR1 is SGHVS and CDR2 FQNEAQ. This CDR3 contains 15 residues. CDR3 protein: CASTSRGVNTGELFF. The CDR3 DNA sequence: TGTGCCAGCACCTCACGTGGGGTAAACACCGGGGAGCTGTTTTTT.

This sequence joins TRBV6-5 and TRBJ2-5, with TRBD1 matching over 8 bases. The germline gives CDR1 MNHEY, CDR2 SVGAGI. With 2 bases clipped from V and 4 bases from J, the junction kept 3 bases outside the gene matches. The CDR3 sequence is 14 residues long. The CDR3 reads CASSYAGQGETQYF. CDR3 in DNA: TGTGCCAGCAGTTACGCCGGACAGGGAGAGACCCAGTACTTC.

In its sample, this clonotype was seen a few times. The gene calls are TRBV6-1 and TRBJ1-5; D uncertain. Germline-derived CDR1 and CDR2 are MNHNS and SASEGT. CDR3 length: 13 residues. V was trimmed by 5 bases and J by 6 bases, leaving 11 bases between them. CDR3 residues: CASSPPGVQPQHF. CDR3 nucleotide sequence: TGTGCCAGCAGTCCTCCCGGCGTTCAGCCCCAGCATTTT.

This clonotype was observed a few times. The J gene is TRBJ2-3, the V gene TRBV25-1, with 8 bases aligning to TRBD2. Germline V gives CDR1 MGHDK, CDR2 SYGVNS. The ends lost 4 bases at V and 0 bases at J; junction bases unmatched: 6. CDR3 size: 16 residues. CDR3 in DNA: TGTGCCAGCAGTGGGCGCGGGGGGCCTAGCACAGATACGCAGTATTTT. Protein sequence: CASSGRGGPSTDTQYF.

This clonotype turned up a few times. The chain couples TRBV5-5 to TRBJ2-1; D uncertain. CDR1 is SGHKS and CDR2 is YYEKEE in the germline V gene (reference sequence). The CDR3 has 14 amino acids. Trimming removed 0 bases at V and 5 bases at J, with 9 bases between. As DNA, the CDR3 is TGTGCCAGCAGCTTGGAGCATATTAACAATGAGCAGTTCTTC. Its translation is CASSLEHINNEQFF. The entire variable domain, with the rest obtained from reference TRBV5-5 and TRBJ2-1, is as follows: DAGVTQSPTHLIKTRGQQVTLRCSPISGHKSVSWYQQVLGQGPQFIFQYYEKEERGRGNFPDRFSARQFPNYSSELNVNALLLGDSALYLCASSLEHINNEQFFGPGTRLTVL.

This clonotype was seen only a few times. The rearrangement links TRBV7-2 to TRBJ2-3, with TRBD2 matching 11 bases. Looked up from germline, CDR1 is SGHTA and CDR2 is FQGNSA. The V gene end was trimmed by 4 bases and the J gene end by 6 bases; junction bases not matched to a gene: 6. CDR3 length equals 15 residues. CDR3: CASSYSGRAMDTQYF. CDR3 nucleotide sequence: TGTGCCAGCAGCTATAGCGGGAGGGCCATGGATACGCAGTATTTT. The whole variable domain, remainder taken from reference TRBV7-2 and TRBJ2-3, is GAGVSQSPSNKVTEKGKDVELRCDPISGHTALYWYRQSLGQGLEFLIYFQGNSAPDKSGLPSDRFSAERTGGSVSTLTIQRTQQEDSAVYLCASSYSGRAMDTQYFGPGTRLTVL.

The chain combines TRBV29-1 with TRBJ2-3; 8 positions match TRBD2. Germline CDR1 is SQVTM and CDR2 is ANQGSEA. This CDR3 comprises 14 residues. J was trimmed by 0 bases and V by 4 bases; bases with no gene match: 3. The CDR3 DNA sequence: TGCAGCGTTGTTGCGGGAGGAAGCACAGATACGCAGTATTTT. It encodes CSVVAGGSTDTQYF.

Ten or more counts support this clonotype. The genes are TRBV12-3 or TRBV12-4 and TRBJ2-5; tentatively, D is TRBD1 or TRBD2 (5 bases each). Trimming stripped 5 bases from V and 5 bases from J, with 15 bases between. CDR3 length: 14 amino acids. DNA for the CDR3: TGTGCCAGCAGTAGGGGCGGGTCCGGGGAGACCCAGTACTTC. Its translation: CASSRGGSGETQYF.

This clonotype was found many times. The chain uses TRBV2 and TRBJ2-2; 8 bases line up with TRBD2. This CDR3 is 16 amino acids long. Germline CDR1 is SNHLY and CDR2 is FYNNEI. V was clipped by 7 bases and J by 5 bases; unmatched bases: 12. The CDR3 spells CASIRERGGRTGELFF. The DNA of the CDR3 is TGTGCCAGCATCCGCGAACGGGGGGGGAGAACCGGGGAGCTGTTTTTT.